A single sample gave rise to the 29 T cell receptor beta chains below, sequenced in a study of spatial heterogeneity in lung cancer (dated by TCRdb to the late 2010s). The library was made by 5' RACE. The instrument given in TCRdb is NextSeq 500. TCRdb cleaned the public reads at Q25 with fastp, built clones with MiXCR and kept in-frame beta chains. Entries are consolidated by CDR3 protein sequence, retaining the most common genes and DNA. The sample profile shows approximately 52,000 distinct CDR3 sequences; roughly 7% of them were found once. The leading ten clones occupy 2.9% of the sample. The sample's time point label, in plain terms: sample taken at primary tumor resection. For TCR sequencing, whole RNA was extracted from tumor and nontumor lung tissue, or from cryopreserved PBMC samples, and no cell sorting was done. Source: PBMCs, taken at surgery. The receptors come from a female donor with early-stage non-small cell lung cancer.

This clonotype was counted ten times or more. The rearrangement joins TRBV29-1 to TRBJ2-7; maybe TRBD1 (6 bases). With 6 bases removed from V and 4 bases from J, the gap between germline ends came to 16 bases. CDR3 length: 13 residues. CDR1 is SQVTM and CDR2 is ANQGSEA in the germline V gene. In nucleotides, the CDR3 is TGCAGCGTCAAACAGGGTGTTGGGTACGAGCAGTACTTC. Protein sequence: CSVKQGVGYEQYF.

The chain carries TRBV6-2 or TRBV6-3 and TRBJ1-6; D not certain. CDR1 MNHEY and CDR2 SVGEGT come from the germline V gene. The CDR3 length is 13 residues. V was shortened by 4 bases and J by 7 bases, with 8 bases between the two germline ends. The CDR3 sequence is CASSSTVNSPLHF. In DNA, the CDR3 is TGTGCCAGCAGTTCGACGGTGAATTCACCCCTCCACTTT.

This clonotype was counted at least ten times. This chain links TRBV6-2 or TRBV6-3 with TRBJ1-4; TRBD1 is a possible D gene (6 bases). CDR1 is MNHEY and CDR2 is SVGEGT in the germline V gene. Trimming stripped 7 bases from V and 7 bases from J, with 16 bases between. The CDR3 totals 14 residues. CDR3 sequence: CASTVWGRGEKLFF. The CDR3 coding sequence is TGTGCCAGCACCGTTTGGGGGCGCGGTGAAAAACTGTTTTTT.

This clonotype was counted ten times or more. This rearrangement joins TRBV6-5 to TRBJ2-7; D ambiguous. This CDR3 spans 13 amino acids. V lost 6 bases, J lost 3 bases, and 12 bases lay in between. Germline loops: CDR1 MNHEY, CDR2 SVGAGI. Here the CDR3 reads CASSVPGRYEQYF. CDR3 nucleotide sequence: TGTGCCAGCAGCGTACCCGGACGCTACGAGCAGTACTTC.

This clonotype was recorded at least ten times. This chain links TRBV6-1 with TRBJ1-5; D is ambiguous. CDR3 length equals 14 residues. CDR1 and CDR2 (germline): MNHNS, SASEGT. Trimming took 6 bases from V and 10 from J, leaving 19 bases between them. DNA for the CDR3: TGTGCCAGCAGAGTTTCATCCAGTGGTTCTCCCCAGCATTTT. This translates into CASRVSSSGSPQHF.

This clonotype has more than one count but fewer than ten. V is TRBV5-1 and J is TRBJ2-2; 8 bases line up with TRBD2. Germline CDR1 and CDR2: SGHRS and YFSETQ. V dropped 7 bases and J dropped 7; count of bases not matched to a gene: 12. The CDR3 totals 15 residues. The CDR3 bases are TGCGCCAGCCGCCCCCCGGGGGGGCCCGGCGGGGAGCTGTTTTTT. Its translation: CASRPPGGPGGELFF.

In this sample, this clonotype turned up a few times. The CDR3 DNA reads as TGTGCCAGCAGCCAACCCAGATCTAGGACGACTTACAATGAGCAGTTCTTC. Amino acid sequence: CASSQPRSRTTYNEQFF. This chain connects TRBV11-2 to TRBJ2-1; D is unclear. The CDR3 runs 17 residues. Looked up from germline, CDR1 is SGHAT and CDR2 is FQNNGV. V was shortened by 5 bases and J by 4 bases, with 21 bases between the two germline ends.

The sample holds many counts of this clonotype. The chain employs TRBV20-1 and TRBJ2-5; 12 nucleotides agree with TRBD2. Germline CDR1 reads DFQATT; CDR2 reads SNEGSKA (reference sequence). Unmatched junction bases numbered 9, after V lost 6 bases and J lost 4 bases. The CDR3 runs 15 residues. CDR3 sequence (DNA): TGCAGTGCCACCCCTCTAGCGGGGGGGCGAGAGACCCAGTACTTC. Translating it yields CSATPLAGGRETQYF.

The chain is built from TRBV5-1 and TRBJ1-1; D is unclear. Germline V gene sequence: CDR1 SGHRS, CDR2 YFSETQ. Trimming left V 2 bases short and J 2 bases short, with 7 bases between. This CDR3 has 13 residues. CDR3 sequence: CASSFLDNTEAFF. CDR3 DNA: TGCGCCAGCAGCTTTTTAGATAACACTGAAGCTTTCTTT.

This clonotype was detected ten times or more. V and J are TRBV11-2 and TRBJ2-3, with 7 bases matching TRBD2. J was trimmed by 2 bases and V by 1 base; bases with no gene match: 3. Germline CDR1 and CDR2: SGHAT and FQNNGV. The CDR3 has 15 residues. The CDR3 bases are TGTGCCAGCAGCTTAGGGACTAGTACCACAGATACGCAGTATTTT. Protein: CASSLGTSTTDTQYF.

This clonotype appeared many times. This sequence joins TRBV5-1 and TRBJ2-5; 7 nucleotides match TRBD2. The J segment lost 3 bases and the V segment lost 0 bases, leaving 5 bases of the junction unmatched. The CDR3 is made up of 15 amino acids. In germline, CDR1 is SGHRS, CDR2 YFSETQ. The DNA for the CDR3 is TGCGCCAGCAGCTTGGCCGGGGGGACCGAAGAGACCCAGTACTTC. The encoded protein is CASSLAGGTEETQYF.

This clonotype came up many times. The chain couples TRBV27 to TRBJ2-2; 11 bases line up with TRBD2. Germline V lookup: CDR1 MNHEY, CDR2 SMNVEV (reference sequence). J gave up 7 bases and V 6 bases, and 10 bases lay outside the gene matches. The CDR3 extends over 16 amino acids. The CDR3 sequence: CASRNSGGAGDGELFF. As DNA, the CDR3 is TGTGCCAGCAGAAATAGCGGGGGGGCCGGTGACGGGGAGCTGTTTTTT.

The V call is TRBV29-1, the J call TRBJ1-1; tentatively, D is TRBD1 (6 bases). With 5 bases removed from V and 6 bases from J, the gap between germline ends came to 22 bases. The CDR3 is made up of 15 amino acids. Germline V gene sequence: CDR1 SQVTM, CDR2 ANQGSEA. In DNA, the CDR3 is TGCAGCGTTAGCAGGGGCCTAACCGAAGTGGCTGAAGCTTTCTTT. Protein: CSVSRGLTEVAEAFF. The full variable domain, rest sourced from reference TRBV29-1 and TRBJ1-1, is SAVISQKPSRDICQRGTSLTIQCQVDSQVTMMFWYRQQPGQSLTLIATANQGSEATYESGFVIDKFPISRPNLTFSTLTVSNMSPEDSSIYLCSVSRGLTEVAEAFFGQGTRLTVV.

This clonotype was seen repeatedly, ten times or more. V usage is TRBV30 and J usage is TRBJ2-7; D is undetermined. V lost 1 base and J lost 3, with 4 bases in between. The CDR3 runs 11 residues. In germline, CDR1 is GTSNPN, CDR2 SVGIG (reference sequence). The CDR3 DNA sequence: TGTGCCTGGAGTGACCTCTACGAGCAGTACTTC. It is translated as CAWSDLYEQYF.

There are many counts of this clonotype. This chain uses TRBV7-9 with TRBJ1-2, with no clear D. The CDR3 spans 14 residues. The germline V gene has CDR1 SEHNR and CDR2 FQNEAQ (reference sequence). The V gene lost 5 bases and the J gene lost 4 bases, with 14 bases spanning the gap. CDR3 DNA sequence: TGTGCCAGCAGCCCCCTAATCCTCTCCTATGGCTACACCTTC. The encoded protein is CASSPLILSYGYTF. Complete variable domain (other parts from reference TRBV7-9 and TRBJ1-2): DTGVSQNPRHKITKRGQNVTFRCDPISEHNRLYWYRQTLGQGPEFLTYFQNEAQLEKSRLLSDRFSAERPKGSFSTLEIQRTEQGDSAMYLCASSPLILSYGYTFGSGTRLTVV.

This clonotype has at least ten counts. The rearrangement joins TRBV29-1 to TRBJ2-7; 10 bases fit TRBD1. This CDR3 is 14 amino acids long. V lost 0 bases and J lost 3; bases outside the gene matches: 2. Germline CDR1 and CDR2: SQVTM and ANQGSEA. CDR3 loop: CSVEDRDRGYEQYF. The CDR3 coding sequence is TGCAGCGTTGAAGATCGGGACAGGGGCTACGAGCAGTACTTC.

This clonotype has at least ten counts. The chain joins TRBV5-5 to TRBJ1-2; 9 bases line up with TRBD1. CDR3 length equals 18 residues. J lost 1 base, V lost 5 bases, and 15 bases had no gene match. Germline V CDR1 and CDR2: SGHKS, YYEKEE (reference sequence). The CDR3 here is CASSFVPGQGSLNYGYTF. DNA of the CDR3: TGTGCCAGCAGTTTCGTCCCGGGACAGGGTAGCCTTAACTATGGCTACACCTTC.

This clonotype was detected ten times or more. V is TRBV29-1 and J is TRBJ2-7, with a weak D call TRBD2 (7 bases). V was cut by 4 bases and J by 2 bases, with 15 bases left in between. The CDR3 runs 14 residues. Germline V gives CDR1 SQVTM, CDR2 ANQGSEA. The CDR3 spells CSVGGGYPTYEQYF. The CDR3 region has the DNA TGCAGCGTTGGGGGGGGCTATCCAACCTACGAGCAGTACTTC.

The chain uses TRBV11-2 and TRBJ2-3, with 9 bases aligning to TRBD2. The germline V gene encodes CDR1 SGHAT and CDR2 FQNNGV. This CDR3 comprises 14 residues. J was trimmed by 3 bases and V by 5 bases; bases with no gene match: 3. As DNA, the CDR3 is TGTGCCAGCAGCGCAGGACTAGCGACAGATACGCAGTATTTT. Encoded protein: CASSAGLATDTQYF.

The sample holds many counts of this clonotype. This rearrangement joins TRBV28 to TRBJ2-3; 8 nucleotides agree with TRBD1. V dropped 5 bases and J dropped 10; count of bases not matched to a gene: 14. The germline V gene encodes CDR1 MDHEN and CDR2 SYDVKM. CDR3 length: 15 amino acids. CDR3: CASSIRTGRAWAQYF. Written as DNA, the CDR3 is TGTGCCAGCAGTATCCGGACAGGGCGGGCCTGGGCGCAGTATTTT.

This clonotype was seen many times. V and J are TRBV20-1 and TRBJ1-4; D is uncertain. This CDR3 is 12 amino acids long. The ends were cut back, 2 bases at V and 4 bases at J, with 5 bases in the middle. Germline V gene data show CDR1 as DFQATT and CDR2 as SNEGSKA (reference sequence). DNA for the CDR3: TGCAGTGCTAGAAGGGTTAATGAAAAACTGTTTTTT. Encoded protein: CSARRVNEKLFF.

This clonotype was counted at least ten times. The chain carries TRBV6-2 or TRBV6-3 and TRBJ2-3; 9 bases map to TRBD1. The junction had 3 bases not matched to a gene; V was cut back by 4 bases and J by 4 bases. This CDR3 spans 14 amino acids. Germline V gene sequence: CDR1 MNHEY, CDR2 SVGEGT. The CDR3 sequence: CASSLRQGADTQYF. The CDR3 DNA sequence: TGTGCCAGCAGTTTGCGACAGGGGGCAGATACGCAGTATTTT.

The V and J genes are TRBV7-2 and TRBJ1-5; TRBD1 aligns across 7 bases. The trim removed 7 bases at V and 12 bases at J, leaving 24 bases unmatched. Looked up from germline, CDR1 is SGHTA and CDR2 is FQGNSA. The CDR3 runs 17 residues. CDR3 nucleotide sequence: TGTGCCAGCATCCTACCTCCCTCGAAGAAACAGGGGCAGATCCAGCATTTT. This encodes CASILPPSKKQGQIQHF.

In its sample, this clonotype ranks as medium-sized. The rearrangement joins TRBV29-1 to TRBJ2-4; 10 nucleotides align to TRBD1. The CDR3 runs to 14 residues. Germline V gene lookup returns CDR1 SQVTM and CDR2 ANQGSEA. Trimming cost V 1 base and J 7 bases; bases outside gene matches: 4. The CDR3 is CSVEAGTGDNIQYF. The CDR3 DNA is TGCAGCGTTGAAGCCGGGACAGGGGACAACATTCAGTACTTC.

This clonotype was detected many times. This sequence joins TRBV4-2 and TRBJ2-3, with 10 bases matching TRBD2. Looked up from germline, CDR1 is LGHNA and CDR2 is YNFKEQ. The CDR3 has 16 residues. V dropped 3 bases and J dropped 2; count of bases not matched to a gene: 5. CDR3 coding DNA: TGTGCCAGCAGCCAGCGACTAGCGGGTGCCACAGATACGCAGTATTTT. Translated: CASSQRLAGATDTQYF.

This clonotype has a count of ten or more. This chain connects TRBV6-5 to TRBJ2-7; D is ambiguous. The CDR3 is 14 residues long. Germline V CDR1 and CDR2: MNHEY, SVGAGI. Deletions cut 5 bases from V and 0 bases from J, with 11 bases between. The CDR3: CASSKLAASYEQYF. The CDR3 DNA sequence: TGTGCCAGCAGTAAGCTGGCAGCCTCCTACGAGCAGTACTTC.

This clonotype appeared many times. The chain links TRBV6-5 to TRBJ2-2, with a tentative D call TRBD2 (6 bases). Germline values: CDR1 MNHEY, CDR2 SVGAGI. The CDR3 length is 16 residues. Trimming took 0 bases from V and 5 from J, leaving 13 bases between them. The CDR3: CASSYSAGSPTGELFF. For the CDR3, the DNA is TGTGCCAGCAGTTACTCGGCGGGGAGCCCGACCGGGGAGCTGTTTTTT.

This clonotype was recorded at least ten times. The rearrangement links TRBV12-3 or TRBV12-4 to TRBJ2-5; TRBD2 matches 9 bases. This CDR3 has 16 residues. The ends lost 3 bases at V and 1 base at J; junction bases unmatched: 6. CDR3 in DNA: TGTGCCAGCAGTTTCCGAGCGGGGGGCTCCCAAGAGACCCAGTACTTC. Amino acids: CASSFRAGGSQETQYF.

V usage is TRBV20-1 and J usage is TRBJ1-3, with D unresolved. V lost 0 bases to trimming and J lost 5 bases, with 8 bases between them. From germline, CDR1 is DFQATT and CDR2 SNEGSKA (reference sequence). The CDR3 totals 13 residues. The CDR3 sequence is CSARDPRRNTIYF. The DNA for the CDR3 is TGCAGTGCTAGAGATCCCCGGAGAAACACCATATATTTT.